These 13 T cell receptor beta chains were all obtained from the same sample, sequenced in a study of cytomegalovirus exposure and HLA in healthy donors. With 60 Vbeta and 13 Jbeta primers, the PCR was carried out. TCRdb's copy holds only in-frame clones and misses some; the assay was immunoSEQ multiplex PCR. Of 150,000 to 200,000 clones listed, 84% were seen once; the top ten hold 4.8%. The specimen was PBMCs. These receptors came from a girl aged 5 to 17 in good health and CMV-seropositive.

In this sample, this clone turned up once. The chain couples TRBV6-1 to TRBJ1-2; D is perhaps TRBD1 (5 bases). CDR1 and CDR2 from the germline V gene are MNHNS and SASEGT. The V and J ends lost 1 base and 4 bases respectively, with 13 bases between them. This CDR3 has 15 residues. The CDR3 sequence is CASSEGPGVSYGYTF. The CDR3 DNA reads TGTGCCAGCAGTGAAGGCCCGGGGGTTAGCTATGGCTACACCTTC.

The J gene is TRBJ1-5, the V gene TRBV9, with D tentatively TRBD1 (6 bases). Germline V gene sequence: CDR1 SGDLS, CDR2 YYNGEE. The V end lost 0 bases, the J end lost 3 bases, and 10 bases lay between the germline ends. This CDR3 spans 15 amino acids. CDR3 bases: TGTGCCAGCAGCGTAGATGCAGGGGCCAATCAGCCCCAGCATTTT. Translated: CASSVDAGANQPQHF.

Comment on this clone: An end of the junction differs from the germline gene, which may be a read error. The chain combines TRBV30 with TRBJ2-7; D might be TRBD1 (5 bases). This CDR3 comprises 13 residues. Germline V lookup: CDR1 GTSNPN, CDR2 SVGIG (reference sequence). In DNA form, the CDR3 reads TGTGCCTGGAGTAGGATATTCAGCAGGGTCGTAGGGTTC. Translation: CAWSRIFSRVVGF.

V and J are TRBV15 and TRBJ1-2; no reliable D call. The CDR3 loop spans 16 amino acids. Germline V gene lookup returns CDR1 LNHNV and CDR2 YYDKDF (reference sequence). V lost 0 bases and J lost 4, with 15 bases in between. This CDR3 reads CATSREMAPSGYGYTF. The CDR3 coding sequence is TGTGCCACCAGCAGAGAGATGGCACCCTCGGGCTATGGCTACACCTTC. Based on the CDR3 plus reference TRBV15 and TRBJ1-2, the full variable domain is DAMVIQNPRYQVTQFGKPVTLSCSQTLNHNVMYWYQQKSSQAPKLLFHYYDKDFNNEADTPDNFQSRRPNTSFCFLDIRSPGLGDTAMYLCATSREMAPSGYGYTFGSGTRLTVV.

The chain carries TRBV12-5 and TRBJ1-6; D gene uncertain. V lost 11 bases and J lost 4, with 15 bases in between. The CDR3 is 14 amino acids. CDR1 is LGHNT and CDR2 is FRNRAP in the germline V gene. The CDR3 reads CAGSFGEYNSPLHF. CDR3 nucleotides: TGTGCTGGGAGCTTTGGGGAATATAATTCACCCCTCCACTTT. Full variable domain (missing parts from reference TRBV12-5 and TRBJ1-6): DARVTQTPRHKVTEMGQEVTMRCQPILGHNTVFWYRQTMMQGLELLAYFRNRAPLDDSGMPKDRFSAEMPDATLATLKIQPSEPRDSAVYFCAGSFGEYNSPLHFGNGTRLTVT.

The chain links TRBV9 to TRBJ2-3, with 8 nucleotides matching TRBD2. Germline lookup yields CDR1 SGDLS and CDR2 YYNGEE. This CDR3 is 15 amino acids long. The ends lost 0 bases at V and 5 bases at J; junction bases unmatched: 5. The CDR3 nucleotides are TGTGCCAGCAGCGTAGGAGGCGGGGGGAGAGATACGCAGTATTTT. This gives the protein CASSVGGGGRDTQYF.

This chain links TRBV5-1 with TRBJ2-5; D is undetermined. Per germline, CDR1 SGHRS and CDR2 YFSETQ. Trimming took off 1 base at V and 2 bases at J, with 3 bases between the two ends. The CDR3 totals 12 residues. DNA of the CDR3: TGCGCCAGCAGCTTGACTCAAGAGACCCAGTACTTC. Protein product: CASSLTQETQYF.

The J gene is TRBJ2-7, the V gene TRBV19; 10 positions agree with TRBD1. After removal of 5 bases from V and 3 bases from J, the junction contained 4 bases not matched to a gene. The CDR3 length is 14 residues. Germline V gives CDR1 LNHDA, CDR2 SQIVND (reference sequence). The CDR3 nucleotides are TGTGCCAGTAGTTTAAGGGACAGGGGCTACGAGCAGTACTTC. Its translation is CASSLRDRGYEQYF.

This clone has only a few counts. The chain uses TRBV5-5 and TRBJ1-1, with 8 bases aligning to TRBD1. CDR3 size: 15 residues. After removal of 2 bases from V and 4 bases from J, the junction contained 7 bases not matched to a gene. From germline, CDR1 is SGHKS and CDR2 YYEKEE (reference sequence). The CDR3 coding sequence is TGTGCCAGCAGCTTAGGACAGGGAGGTGGCACTGAAGCTTTCTTT. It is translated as CASSLGQGGGTEAFF. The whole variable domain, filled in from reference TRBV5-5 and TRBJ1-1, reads DAGVTQSPTHLIKTRGQQVTLRCSPISGHKSVSWYQQVLGQGPQFIFQYYEKEERGRGNFPDRFSARQFPNYSSELNVNALLLGDSALYLCASSLGQGGGTEAFFGQGTRLTVV.

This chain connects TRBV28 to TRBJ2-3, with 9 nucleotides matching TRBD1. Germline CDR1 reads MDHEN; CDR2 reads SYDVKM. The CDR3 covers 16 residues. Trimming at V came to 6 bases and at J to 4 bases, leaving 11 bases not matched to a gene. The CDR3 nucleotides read TGTGCCAGCAGCACACGGGGACAGGGTATCGCAGATACGCAGTATTTT. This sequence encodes CASSTRGQGIADTQYF.

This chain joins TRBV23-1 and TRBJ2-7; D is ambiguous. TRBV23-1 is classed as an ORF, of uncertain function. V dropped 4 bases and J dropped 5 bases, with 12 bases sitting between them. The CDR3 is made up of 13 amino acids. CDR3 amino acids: CASSLKRPNEQYF. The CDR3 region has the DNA TGCGCCAGCAGTCTCAAACGCCCTAACGAGCAGTACTTC.

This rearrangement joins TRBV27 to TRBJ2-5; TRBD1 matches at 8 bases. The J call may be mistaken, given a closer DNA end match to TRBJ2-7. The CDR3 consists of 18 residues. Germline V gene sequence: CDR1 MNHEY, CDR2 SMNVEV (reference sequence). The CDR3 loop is CASTYPPTPGQDTYEQYF. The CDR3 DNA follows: TGTGCCAGCACCTATCCCCCTACCCCGGGACAGGATACCTACGAGCAGTACTTC.

CDR3 in DNA: TGTGCCAGCAGTTCTGGACAGGGTGAATATCAGCCCCAGCATTTT. Its translation: CASSSGQGEYQPQHF. V is TRBV5-6 and J is TRBJ1-5; 8 bases fit TRBD1. J was trimmed by 5 bases and V by 5 bases; bases with no gene match: 9. Looked up from germline, CDR1 is SGHDT and CDR2 is YYEEEE. There are 15 residues in the CDR3.